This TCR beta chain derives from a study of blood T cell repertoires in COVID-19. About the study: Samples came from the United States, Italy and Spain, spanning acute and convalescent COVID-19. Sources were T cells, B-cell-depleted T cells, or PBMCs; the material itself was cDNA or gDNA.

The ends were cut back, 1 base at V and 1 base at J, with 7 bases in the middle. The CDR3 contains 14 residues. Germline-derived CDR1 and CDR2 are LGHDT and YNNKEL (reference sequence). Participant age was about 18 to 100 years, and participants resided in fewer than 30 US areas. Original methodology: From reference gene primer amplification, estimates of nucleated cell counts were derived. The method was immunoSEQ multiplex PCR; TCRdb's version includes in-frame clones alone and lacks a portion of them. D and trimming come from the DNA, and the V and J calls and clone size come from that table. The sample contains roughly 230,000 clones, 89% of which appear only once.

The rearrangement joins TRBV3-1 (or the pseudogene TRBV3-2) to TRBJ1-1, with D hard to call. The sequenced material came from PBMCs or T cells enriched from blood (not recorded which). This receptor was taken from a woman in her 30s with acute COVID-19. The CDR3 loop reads CASSQGRGNTEAFF. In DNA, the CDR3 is TGTGCCAGCAGCCAAGGCCGAGGGAACACTGAAGCTTTCTTT.